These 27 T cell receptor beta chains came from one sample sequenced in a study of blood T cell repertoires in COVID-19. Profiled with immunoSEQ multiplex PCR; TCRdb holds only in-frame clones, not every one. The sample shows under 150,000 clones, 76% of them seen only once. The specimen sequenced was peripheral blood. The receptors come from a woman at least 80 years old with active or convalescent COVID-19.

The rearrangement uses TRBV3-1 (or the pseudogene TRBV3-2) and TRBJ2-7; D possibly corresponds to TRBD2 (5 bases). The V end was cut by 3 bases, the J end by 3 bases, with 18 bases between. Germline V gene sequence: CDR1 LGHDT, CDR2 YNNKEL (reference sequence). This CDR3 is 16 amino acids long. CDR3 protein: CASSQNSGFWSYEQYF. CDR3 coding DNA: TGTGCCAGCAGCCAGAATTCGGGATTCTGGAGCTACGAGCAGTACTTC.

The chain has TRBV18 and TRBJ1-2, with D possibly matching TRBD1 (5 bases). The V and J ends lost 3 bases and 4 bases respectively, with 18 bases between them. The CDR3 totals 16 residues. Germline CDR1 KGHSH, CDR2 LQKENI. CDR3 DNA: TGTGCCAGCTCACCTAAAACCCAGGGAAGACTCTATGGCTACACCTTC. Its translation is CASSPKTQGRLYGYTF.

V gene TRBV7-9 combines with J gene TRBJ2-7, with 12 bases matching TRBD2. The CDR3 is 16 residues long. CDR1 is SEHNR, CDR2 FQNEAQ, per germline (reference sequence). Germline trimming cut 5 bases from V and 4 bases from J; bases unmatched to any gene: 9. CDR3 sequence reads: CASSPEALAGGYEQYF. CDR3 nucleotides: TGTGCCAGCAGCCCCGAGGCGCTAGCGGGGGGGTACGAGCAGTACTTC.

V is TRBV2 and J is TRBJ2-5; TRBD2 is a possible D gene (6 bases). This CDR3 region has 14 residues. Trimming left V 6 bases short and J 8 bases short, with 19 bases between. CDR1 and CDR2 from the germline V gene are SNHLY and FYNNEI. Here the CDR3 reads CASRKGLSEATQYF. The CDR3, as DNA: TGTGCCAGCAGAAAAGGACTATCGGAAGCAACCCAGTACTTC.

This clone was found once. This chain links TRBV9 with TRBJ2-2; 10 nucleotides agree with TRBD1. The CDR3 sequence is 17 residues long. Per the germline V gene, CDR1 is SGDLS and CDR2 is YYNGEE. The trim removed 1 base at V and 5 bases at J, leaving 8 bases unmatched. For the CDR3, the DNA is TGTGCCAGCAGCGTACTGGCTGGGACAGGGGAGACCGGGGAGCTGTTTTTT. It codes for CASSVLAGTGETGELFF.

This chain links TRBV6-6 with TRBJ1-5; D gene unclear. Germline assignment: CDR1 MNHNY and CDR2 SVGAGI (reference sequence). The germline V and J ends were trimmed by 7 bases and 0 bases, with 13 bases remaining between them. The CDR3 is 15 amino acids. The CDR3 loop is CASTSGRFSNQPQHF. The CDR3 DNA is TGTGCCAGCACGTCGGGGAGGTTTAGCAATCAGCCCCAGCATTTT.

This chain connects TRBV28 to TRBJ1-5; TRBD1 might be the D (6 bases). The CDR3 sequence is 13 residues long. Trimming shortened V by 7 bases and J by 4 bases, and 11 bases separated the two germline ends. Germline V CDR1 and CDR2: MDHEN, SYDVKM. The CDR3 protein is CASNWGLNQPQHF. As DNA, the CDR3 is TGTGCCAGCAATTGGGGGCTTAATCAGCCCCAGCATTTT.

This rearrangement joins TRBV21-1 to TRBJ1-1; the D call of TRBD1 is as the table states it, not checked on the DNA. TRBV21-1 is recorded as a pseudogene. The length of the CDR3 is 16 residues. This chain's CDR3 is CASSAGTGGLGTEAFF. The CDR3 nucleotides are TGTGCCAGCAGCGCCGGGACAGGGGGGTTGGGCACTGAAGCTTTCTTT.

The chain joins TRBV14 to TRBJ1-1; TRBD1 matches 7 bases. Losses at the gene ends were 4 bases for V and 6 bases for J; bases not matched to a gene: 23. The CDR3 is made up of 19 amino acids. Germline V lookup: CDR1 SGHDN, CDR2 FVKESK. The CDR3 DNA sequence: TGTGCCAGCAGCCCCGGTGCCCGGACAGGCACCAGCCTGTGGGCTGAAGCTTTCTTT. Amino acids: CASSPGARTGTSLWAEAFF.

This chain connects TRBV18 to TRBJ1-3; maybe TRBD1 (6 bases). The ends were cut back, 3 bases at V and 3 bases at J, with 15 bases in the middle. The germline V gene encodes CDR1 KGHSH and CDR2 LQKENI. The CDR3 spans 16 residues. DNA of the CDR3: TGTGCCAGCTCACCGCTCTCCGGGGGGCGTGGAAACACCATATATTTT. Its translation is CASSPLSGGRGNTIYF.

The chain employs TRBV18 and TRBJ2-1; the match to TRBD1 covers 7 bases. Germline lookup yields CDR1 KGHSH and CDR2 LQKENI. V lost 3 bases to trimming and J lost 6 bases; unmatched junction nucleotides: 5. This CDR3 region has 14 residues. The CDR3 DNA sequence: TGTGCCAGCTCACCCCCCGGACAGGTCAATGAGCAGTTCTTC. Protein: CASSPPGQVNEQFF.

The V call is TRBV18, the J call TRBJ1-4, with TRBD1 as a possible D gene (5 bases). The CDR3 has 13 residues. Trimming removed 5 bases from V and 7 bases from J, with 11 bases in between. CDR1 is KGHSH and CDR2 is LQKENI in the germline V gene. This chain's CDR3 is CASSRSGGEKLFF. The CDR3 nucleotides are TGTGCCAGCTCAAGGAGCGGGGGTGAAAAACTGTTTTTT.

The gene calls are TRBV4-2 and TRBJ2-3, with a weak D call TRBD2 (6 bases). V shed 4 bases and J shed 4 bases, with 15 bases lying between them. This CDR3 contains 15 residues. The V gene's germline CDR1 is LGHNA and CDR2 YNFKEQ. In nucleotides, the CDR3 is TGTGCCAGCAGCCGATCGGGAGAGGGCCCAGATACGCAGTATTTT. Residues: CASSRSGEGPDTQYF.

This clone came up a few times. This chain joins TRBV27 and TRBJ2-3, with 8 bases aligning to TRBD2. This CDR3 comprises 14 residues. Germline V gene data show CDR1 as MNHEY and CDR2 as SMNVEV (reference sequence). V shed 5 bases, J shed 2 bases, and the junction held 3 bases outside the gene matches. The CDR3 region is CASSKGLDTDTQYF. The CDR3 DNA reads TGTGCCAGCAGTAAGGGACTAGACACAGATACGCAGTATTTT.

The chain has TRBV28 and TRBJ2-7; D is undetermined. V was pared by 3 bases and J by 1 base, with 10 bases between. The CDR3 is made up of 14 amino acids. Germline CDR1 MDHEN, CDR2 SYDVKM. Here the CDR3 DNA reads TGTGCCAGCAGTTTGGTCCTAGGATCCTACGAGCAGTACTTC. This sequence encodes CASSLVLGSYEQYF.

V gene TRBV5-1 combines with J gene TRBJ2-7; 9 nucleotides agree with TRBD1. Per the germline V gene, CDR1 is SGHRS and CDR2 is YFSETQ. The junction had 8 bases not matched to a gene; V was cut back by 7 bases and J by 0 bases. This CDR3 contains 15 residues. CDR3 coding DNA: TGCGCCAGCGCTACCGGGACAGGGATCTCCTACGAGCAGTACTTC. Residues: CASATGTGISYEQYF.

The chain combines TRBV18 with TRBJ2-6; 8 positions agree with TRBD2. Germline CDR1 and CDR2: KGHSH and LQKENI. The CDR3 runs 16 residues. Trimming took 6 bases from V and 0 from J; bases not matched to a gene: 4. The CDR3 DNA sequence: TGTGCCAGCTCGAGCGGGGGCCCCTCTGGGGCCAACGTCCTGACTTTC. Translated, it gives CASSSGGPSGANVLTF.

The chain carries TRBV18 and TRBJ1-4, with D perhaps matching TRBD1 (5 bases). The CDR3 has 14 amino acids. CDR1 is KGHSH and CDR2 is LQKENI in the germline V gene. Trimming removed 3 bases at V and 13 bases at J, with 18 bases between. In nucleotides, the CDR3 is TGTGCCAGCTCACCGACGGGGGAAAATTGGGGACTGTTTTTT. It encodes CASSPTGENWGLFF.

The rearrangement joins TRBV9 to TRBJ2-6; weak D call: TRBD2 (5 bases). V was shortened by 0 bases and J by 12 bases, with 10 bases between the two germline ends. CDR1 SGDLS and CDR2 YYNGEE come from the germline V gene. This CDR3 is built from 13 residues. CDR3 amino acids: CASSVGGESVLTF. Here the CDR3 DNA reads TGTGCCAGCAGCGTAGGGGGAGAGAGCGTCCTGACTTTC.

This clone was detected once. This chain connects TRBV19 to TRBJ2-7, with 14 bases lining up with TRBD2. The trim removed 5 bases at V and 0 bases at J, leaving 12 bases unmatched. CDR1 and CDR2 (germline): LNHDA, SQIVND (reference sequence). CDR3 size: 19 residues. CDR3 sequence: CASSLTGTSGGLLSYEQYF. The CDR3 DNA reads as TGTGCCAGTAGTCTCACCGGGACTAGCGGGGGCCTCCTCTCCTACGAGCAGTACTTC.

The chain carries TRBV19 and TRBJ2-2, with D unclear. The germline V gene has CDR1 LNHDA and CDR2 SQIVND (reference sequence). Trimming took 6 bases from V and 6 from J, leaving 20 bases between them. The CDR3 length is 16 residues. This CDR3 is CASSRSFLLLAGELFF. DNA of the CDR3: TGTGCCAGTAGCCGGTCATTTTTGTTGCTGGCCGGGGAGCTGTTTTTT.

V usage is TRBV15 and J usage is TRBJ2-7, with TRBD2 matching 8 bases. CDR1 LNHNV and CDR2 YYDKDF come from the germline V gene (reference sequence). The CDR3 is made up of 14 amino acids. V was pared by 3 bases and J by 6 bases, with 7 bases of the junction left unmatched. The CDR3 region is CATSRGLVDREQYF. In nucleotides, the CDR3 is TGTGCCACCAGCAGGGGACTAGTTGATCGCGAGCAGTACTTC.

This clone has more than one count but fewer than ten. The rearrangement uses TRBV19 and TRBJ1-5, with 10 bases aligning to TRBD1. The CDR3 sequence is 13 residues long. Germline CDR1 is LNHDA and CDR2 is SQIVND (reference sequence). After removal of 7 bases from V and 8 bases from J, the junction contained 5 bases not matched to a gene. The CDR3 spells CASKGDRGEPQHF. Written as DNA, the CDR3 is TGTGCCAGTAAGGGGGACAGGGGAGAGCCCCAGCATTTT. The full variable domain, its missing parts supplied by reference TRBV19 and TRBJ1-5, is DGGITQSPKYLFRKEGQNVTLSCEQNLNHDAMYWYRQDPGQGLRLIYYSQIVNDFQKGDIAEGYSVSREKKESFPLTVTSAQKNPTAFYLCASKGDRGEPQHFGDGTRLSIL.

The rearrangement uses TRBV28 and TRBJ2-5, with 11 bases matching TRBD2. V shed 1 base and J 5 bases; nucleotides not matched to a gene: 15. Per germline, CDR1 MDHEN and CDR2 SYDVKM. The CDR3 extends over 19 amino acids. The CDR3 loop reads CASSLLGLAGGRPGETQYF. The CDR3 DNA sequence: TGTGCCAGCAGTTTATTGGGCCTAGCGGGGGGCCGCCCAGGGGAGACCCAGTACTTC.

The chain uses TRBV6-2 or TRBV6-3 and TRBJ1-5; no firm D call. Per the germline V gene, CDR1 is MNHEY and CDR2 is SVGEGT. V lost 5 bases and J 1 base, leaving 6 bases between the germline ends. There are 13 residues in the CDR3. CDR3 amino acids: CASSPQSNQPQHF. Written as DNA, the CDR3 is TGTGCCAGCAGTCCCCAGAGCAATCAGCCCCAGCATTTT.

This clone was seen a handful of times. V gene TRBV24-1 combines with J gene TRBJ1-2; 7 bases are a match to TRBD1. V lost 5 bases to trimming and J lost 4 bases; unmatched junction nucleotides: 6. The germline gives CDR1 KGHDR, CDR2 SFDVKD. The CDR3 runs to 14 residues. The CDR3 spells CATSATGTAYGYTF. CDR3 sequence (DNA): TGTGCCACCAGTGCCACTGGGACAGCCTATGGCTACACCTTC.

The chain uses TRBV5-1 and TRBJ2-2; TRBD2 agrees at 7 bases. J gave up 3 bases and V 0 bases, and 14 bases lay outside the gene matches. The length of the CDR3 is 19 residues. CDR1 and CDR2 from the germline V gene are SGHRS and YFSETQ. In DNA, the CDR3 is TGCGCCAGCAGCTTGGCCGCCTCTGGCGGGGGAGGGTACACCGGGGAGCTGTTTTTT. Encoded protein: CASSLAASGGGGYTGELFF. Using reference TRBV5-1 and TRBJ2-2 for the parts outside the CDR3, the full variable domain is KAGVTQTPRYLIKTRGQQVTLSCSPISGHRSVSWYQQTPGQGLQFLFEYFSETQRNKGNFPGRFSGRQFSNSRSEMNVSTLELGDSALYLCASSLAASGGGGYTGELFFGEGSRLTVL.